What follows are 26 T cell receptor beta chains derived from one specimen sequenced in a study of control samples from healthy donors and cancer patients. Using immunoSEQ multiplex PCR, the repertoire was profiled, and TCRdb retains in-frame clones only, with some absent. The table includes 150,000 to 200,000 clones, approximately 86% detected once. Material for sequencing was blood. The source of these receptors is a woman younger than 45 in good health.

Comment on this clone: This same CDR3 is encoded by further DNA sequences in the sample. The chain couples TRBV9 to TRBJ1-1; no definite D call. The V gene's germline CDR1 is SGDLS and CDR2 YYNGEE. The length of the CDR3 is 14 residues. Between the trimmed V and J ends, which lost 0 bases and 3 bases, there was a span of 9 bases. The CDR3 loop reads CASSVARADTEAFF. In nucleotides, the CDR3 is TGTGCCAGCAGCGTAGCTAGGGCCGACACTGAAGCTTTCTTT.

The CDR3 is CASSSGLVAYEQYF. CDR3 sequence (DNA): TGTGCCAGCAGCTCGGGACTTGTCGCCTACGAGCAGTACTTC. This chain connects TRBV7-2 to TRBJ2-7; possible D gene TRBD2, 6 bases. The V gene's germline CDR1 is SGHTA and CDR2 FQGNSA. The ends were cut back, 4 bases at V and 2 bases at J, with 12 bases in the middle. This CDR3 is 14 amino acids long.

The CDR3 DNA sequence: TGTGCCAGCAGCTTAGCCCAGGGGGCTGGCCGTGAAAAACTGTTTTTT. Translating gives CASSLAQGAGREKLFF. The V gene is TRBV7-8, the J gene TRBJ1-4, with 8 bases fitting TRBD1. This CDR3 comprises 16 residues. From germline, CDR1 is SGHVS and CDR2 FQNEAQ. V lost 0 bases to trimming and J lost 7 bases; unmatched junction nucleotides: 7.

The chain has TRBV28 and TRBJ2-7, with 7 bases fitting TRBD2. The V segment lost 2 bases and the J segment 1 base; nucleotides outside the gene matches: 5. The CDR3 contains 15 residues. CDR1 and CDR2 from the germline V gene are MDHEN and SYDVKM. The CDR3 region is CASSLAAGLSYEQYF. In DNA form, the CDR3 reads TGTGCCAGCAGTTTAGCAGCGGGACTATCCTACGAGCAGTACTTC. Drawing the rest from reference TRBV28 and TRBJ2-7, the complete variable domain is DVKVTQSSRYLVKRTGEKVFLECVQDMDHENMFWYRQDPGLGLRLIYFSYDVKMKEKGDIPEGYSVSREKKERFSLILESASTNQTSMYLCASSLAAGLSYEQYFGPGTRLTVT.

This chain connects TRBV30 to TRBJ2-3, with 8 positions matching TRBD1. The V segment lost 2 bases and the J segment 1 base; nucleotides outside the gene matches: 5. CDR1 and CDR2 from the germline V gene are GTSNPN and SVGIG (reference sequence). The CDR3 is made up of 15 amino acids. The CDR3: CAWSWGTGRTDTQYF. DNA of the CDR3: TGTGCCTGGAGTTGGGGGACAGGACGCACAGATACGCAGTATTTT.

J is TRBJ2-1 and V is TRBV5-1, with TRBD1 identical over 7 bases. The V segment lost 2 bases and the J segment 4 bases; nucleotides outside the gene matches: 6. The germline V gene has CDR1 SGHRS and CDR2 YFSETQ. This CDR3 is 15 amino acids long. The CDR3 sequence: CASSLTGETYNEQFF. In nucleotides, the CDR3 is TGCGCCAGCAGCTTAACAGGGGAAACGTACAATGAGCAGTTCTTC.

The gene calls are TRBV12-3 or TRBV12-4 and TRBJ1-5, with D perhaps TRBD1 (5 bases). This CDR3 region has 13 residues. The V gene lost 3 bases and the J gene lost 4 bases, with 7 bases spanning the gap. CDR3 nucleotides: TGTGCCAGCAGTTTCCCAGGGAATCAGCCCCAGCATTTT. Translated: CASSFPGNQPQHF.

The chain combines TRBV28 with TRBJ2-7; D ambiguous. The V and J ends lost 10 bases and 4 bases respectively, with 11 bases between them. CDR3 size: 11 residues. Germline assignment: CDR1 MDHEN and CDR2 SYDVKM. DNA of the CDR3: TGTGCCACCATGAGCCTTTACGAGCAGTACTTC. The encoded protein is CATMSLYEQYF.

The J gene is TRBJ2-1, the V gene TRBV20-1, with D unresolved. Germline lookup yields CDR1 DFQATT and CDR2 SNEGSKA (reference sequence). V was cut by 3 bases and J by 6 bases, with 9 bases left in between. The CDR3 consists of 12 residues. The CDR3: CSASIISNEQFF. CDR3 coding DNA: TGCAGTGCTAGTATTATATCCAATGAGCAGTTCTTC.

The chain joins TRBV14 to TRBJ1-4; a weak D match, TRBD1 (6 bases). CDR3 length: 17 residues. Germline CDR1 SGHDN, CDR2 FVKESK. The V gene lost 4 bases and the J gene lost 0 bases, with 15 bases spanning the gap. The chain's CDR3 is CASSLWGPRATNEKLFF. In DNA, the CDR3 is TGTGCCAGCAGCCTTTGGGGGCCCCGCGCAACTAATGAAAAACTGTTTTTT.

The rearrangement links TRBV7-9 to TRBJ1-4; D gene ambiguous. The CDR3 length is 14 residues. V gave up 7 bases and J gave up 1 base, with 10 bases separating them. Germline V lookup: CDR1 SEHNR, CDR2 FQNEAQ (reference sequence). The CDR3 here is CASTSSGTNEKLFF. CDR3 bases: TGTGCCAGCACCTCCTCCGGAACTAATGAAAAACTGTTTTTT.

The V and J genes are TRBV15 and TRBJ2-7; D is perhaps TRBD2 (5 bases). Germline loops: CDR1 LNHNV, CDR2 YYDKDF (reference sequence). V lost 3 bases and J 3 bases, leaving 18 bases between the germline ends. The CDR3 is 16 residues long. DNA of the CDR3: TGTGCCACCAGCAGTGGTCGGGGTCTGGGGAGCTACGAGCAGTACGTC. Its protein is CATSSGRGLGSYEQYV.

The chain couples TRBV7-2 to TRBJ2-7, with D possibly matching TRBD2 (6 bases). Germline V CDR1 and CDR2: SGHTA, FQGNSA. V lost 1 base and J lost 6, with 10 bases in between. The CDR3 sequence is 13 residues long. CDR3 amino acids: CASSLGLGFEQYF. CDR3 nucleotide sequence: TGTGCCAGCAGCTTAGGACTAGGCTTCGAGCAGTACTTC.

Here the CDR3 reads CASSYTGATDTQYF. The CDR3 DNA reads as TGTGCCAGCAGTTACACCGGGGCCACAGATACGCAGTATTTT. The chain carries TRBV28 and TRBJ2-3; D tentatively reads TRBD1 or TRBD2 (5 bases each). Germline V gene lookup returns CDR1 MDHEN and CDR2 SYDVKM. The V end was cut by 4 bases, the J end by 2 bases, with 10 bases between. The CDR3 consists of 14 residues.

The chain couples TRBV19 to TRBJ2-3; 11 bases map to TRBD2. This CDR3 spans 16 amino acids. Germline-derived CDR1 and CDR2 are LNHDA and SQIVND (reference sequence). Trimming took 5 bases from V and 4 from J; bases not matched to a gene: 8. CDR3 loop: CASSPSGTSGSDTQYF. CDR3 bases: TGTGCCAGTAGTCCTTCCGGGACTAGCGGCTCAGATACGCAGTATTTT.

This rearrangement joins TRBV6-5 to TRBJ1-5; 9 nucleotides match TRBD1. Looked up from germline, CDR1 is MNHEY and CDR2 is SVGAGI. This CDR3 comprises 13 residues. V lost 11 bases and J lost 7; bases outside the gene matches: 9. The CDR3 is CASGTGTLQPQHF. Written as DNA, the CDR3 is TGTGCCTCCGGGACAGGGACTTTACAGCCCCAGCATTTT.

The rearrangement uses TRBV10-1 and TRBJ1-6; D may be TRBD1 (6 bases). The CDR3 sequence is 14 residues long. Germline assignment: CDR1 WNHNN and CDR2 SYGVQD (reference sequence). V dropped 4 bases and J dropped 7 bases, with 11 bases sitting between them. The CDR3 spells CASSVAQGNSPLHF. The CDR3 DNA reads TGCGCCAGCAGTGTCGCCCAGGGGAATTCACCCCTCCACTTT.

The gene calls are TRBV18 and TRBJ2-7; 7 positions match TRBD1. This CDR3 has 15 amino acids. V dropped 2 bases and J dropped 2; count of bases not matched to a gene: 6. In germline, CDR1 is KGHSH, CDR2 LQKENI. The CDR3 loop reads CASSPKTGLPYEQYF. DNA of the CDR3: TGTGCCAGCTCACCAAAGACAGGGCTACCCTACGAGCAGTACTTC.

The chain combines TRBV19 with TRBJ1-2; 8 positions match TRBD1. In germline, CDR1 is LNHDA, CDR2 SQIVND (reference sequence). The CDR3 contains 17 residues. The V segment lost 5 bases and the J segment 4 bases; nucleotides outside the gene matches: 15. CDR3 protein: CASSFFQGANPSYGYTF. CDR3 sequence (DNA): TGTGCCAGTAGTTTTTTTCAGGGGGCGAACCCTTCCTATGGCTACACCTTC.

CDR3: CASSRLKGGEQYF. CDR3 DNA sequence: TGTGCCAGCAGCCGCCTAAAAGGGGGCGAGCAGTACTTC. The genes are TRBV5-6 and TRBJ2-7; possible D gene TRBD1, 6 bases. The germline CDR1 and CDR2 sequences are SGHDT and YYEEEE. CDR3 length: 13 amino acids. V lost 4 bases and J 6 bases, leaving 14 bases between the germline ends.

This clone occurred once. The rearrangement uses TRBV10-3 and TRBJ2-2; TRBD2 aligns across 12 bases. V shed 6 bases, J shed 7 bases, and the junction held 6 bases outside the gene matches. Germline loops: CDR1 ENHRY, CDR2 SYGVKD. This CDR3 has 15 amino acids. The DNA of the CDR3 is TGTGCCATCAGATCTAGCGGGGGGGCGATCGGGGAGCTGTTTTTT. It encodes CAIRSSGGAIGELFF.

The J gene is TRBJ2-1, the V gene TRBV4-2; 14 nucleotides align to TRBD2. Germline assignment: CDR1 LGHNA and CDR2 YNFKEQ. The V segment lost 4 bases and the J segment 6 bases; nucleotides outside the gene matches: 8. There are 17 residues in the CDR3. Written as DNA, the CDR3 is TGTGCCAGCAGCCCTAGGGGGACTAGCGGGAGTTTCAATGAGCAGTTCTTC. Residues: CASSPRGTSGSFNEQFF.

The CDR3 nucleotides are TGTGCCAGCAGTGAGAATCCGGGACAGGGGGCCGGTGGCTACACCTTC. The encoded protein is CASSENPGQGAGGYTF. V is TRBV6-4 and J is TRBJ1-2, with 12 bases identical to TRBD1. Germline CDR1 and CDR2: MRHNA and SNTAGT. This CDR3 has 16 residues. J was trimmed by 7 bases and V by 3 bases; bases with no gene match: 9.

The V gene is TRBV2, the J gene TRBJ1-5, with 9 bases lining up with TRBD1. J gave up 0 bases and V 8 bases, and 5 bases lay outside the gene matches. The CDR3 extends over 15 amino acids. CDR1 and CDR2 from the germline V gene are SNHLY and FYNNEI. As DNA, the CDR3 is TGTGCCAGCGCTGACAGGGGGAGTAGCAATCAGCCCCAGCATTTT. Protein: CASADRGSSNQPQHF.

The V gene is TRBV6-4, the J gene TRBJ2-2, with D possibly matching TRBD1 (6 bases). The CDR3 is 14 amino acids. The germline gives CDR1 MRHNA, CDR2 SNTAGT. V shed 4 bases and J shed 4 bases, with 10 bases lying between them. The CDR3 here is CASSAGQTTGELFF. CDR3 in DNA: TGTGCCAGCAGTGCGGGACAAACCACCGGGGAGCTGTTTTTT.

The chain is built from TRBV19 and TRBJ1-5, with D uncertain. Trimming stripped 1 base from V and 1 base from J, with 8 bases between. The V gene's germline CDR1 is LNHDA and CDR2 SQIVND (reference sequence). The CDR3 sequence is 15 residues long. This CDR3 reads CASSIAGGSNQPQHF. The CDR3 DNA follows: TGTGCCAGTAGTATAGCGGGAGGAAGCAATCAGCCCCAGCATTTT.